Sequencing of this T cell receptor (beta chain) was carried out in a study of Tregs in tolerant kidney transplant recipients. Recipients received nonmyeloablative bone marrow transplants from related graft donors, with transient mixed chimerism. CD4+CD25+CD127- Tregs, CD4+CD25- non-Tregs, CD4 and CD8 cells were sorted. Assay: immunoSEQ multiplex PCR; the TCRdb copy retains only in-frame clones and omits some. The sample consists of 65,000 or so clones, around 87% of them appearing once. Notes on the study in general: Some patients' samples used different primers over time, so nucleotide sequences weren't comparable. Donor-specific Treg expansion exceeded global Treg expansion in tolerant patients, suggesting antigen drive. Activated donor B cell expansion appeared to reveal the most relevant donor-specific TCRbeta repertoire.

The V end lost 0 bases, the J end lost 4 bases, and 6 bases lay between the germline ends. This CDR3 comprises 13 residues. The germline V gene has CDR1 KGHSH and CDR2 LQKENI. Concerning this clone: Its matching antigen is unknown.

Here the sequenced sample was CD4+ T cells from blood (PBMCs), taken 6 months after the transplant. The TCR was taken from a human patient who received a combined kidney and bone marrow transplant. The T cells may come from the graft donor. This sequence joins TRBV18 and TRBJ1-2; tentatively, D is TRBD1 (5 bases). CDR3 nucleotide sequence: TGTGCCAGCTCACCACCGACAGCCTATGGCTACACCTTC. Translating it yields CASSPPTAYGYTF.